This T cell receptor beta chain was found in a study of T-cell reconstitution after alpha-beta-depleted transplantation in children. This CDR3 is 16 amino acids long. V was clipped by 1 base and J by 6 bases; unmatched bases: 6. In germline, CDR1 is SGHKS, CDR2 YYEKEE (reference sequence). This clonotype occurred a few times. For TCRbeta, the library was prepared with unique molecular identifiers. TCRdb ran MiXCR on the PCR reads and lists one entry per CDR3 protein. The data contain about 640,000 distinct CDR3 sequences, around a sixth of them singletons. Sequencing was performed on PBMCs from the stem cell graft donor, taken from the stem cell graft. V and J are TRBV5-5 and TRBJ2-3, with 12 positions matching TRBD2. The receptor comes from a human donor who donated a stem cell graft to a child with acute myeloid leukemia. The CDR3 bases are TGTGCCAGCAGCTTGCTTGGACTAGCGGGGATGGATACGCAGTATTTT. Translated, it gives CASSLLGLAGMDTQYF.